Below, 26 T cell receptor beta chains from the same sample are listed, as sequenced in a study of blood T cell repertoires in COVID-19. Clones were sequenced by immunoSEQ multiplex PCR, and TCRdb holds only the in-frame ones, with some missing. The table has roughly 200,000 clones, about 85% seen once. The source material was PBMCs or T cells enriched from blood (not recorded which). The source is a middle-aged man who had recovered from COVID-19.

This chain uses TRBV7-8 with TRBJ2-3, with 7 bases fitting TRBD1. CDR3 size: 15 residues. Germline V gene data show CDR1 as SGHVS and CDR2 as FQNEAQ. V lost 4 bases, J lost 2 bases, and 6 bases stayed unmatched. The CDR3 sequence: CASSSRGGHTDTQYF. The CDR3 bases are TGTGCCAGCAGCTCCCGAGGGGGCCACACAGATACGCAGTATTTT.

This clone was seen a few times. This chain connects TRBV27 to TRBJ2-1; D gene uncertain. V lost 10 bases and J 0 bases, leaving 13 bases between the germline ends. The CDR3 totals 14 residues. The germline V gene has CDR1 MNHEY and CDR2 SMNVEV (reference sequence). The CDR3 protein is CATRITSSYNEQFF. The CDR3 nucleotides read TGTGCCACACGAATAACGAGCTCCTACAATGAGCAGTTCTTC.

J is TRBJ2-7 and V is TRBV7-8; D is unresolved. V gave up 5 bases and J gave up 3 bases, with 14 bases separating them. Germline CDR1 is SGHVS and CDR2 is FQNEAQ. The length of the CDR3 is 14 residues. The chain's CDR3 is CASSPSNSGYEQYF. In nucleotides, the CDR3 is TGTGCCAGCAGCCCGTCTAACTCGGGCTACGAGCAGTACTTC.

As DNA, the CDR3 is TGTGCCAGCAGCCTTCCGGGACTAGCGGGAGACGGGGAGCTGTTTTTT. It is translated as CASSLPGLAGDGELFF. V is TRBV5-4 and J is TRBJ2-2; 14 bases are shared with TRBD2. The CDR3 sequence is 16 residues long. CDR1 SGHNT and CDR2 YYREEE come from the germline V gene (reference sequence). Trimming took 4 bases from V and 7 from J; bases not matched to a gene: 6. The full variable domain, with the rest looked up from reference TRBV5-4 and TRBJ2-2, is ETGVTQSPTHLIKTRGQQVTLRCSSQSGHNTVSWYQQALGQGPQFIFQYYREEENGRGNFPPRFSGLQFPNYSSELNVNALELDDSALYLCASSLPGLAGDGELFFGEGSRLTVL.

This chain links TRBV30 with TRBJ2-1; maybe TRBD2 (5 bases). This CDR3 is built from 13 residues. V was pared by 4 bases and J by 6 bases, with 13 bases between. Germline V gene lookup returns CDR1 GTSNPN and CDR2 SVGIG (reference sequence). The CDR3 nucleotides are TGTGCCTGGACTTCGGGTGCGGGCAATGAGCAGTTCTTC. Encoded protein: CAWTSGAGNEQFF.

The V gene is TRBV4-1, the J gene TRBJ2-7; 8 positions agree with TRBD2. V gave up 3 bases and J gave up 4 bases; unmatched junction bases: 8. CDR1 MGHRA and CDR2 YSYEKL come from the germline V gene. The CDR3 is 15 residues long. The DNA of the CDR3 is TGCGCCAGCAGCCATAAAGCGGGAGAAGTTTACGAGCAGTACTTC. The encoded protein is CASSHKAGEVYEQYF.

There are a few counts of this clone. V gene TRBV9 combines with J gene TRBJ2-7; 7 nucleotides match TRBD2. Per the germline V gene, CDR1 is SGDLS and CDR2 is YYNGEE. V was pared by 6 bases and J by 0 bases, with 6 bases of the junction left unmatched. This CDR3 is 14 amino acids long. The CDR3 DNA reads TGTGCCAGCAACCCCCTAGCGGCCTCCTACGAGCAGTACTTC. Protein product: CASNPLAASYEQYF.

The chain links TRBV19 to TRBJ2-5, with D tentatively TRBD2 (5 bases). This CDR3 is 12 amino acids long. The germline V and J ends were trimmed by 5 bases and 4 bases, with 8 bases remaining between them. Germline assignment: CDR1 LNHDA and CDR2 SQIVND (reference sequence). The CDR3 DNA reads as TGTGCCAGTAGTCCGGCGGGAGAGACCCAGTACTTC. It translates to CASSPAGETQYF.

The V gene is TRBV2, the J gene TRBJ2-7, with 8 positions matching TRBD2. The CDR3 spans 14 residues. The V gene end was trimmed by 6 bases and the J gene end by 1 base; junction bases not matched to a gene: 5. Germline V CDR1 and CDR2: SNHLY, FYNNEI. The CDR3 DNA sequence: TGTGCCAGCAGGGCCGGGGGGGGATCCTACGAGCAGTACTTC. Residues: CASRAGGGSYEQYF.

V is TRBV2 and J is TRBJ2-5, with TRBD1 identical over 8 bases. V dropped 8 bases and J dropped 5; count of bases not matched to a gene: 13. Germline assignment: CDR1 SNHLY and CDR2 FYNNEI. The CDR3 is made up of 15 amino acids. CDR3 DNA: TGTGCCAGCGGAGGACGGGCAGGGGGCCTGGAGACCCAGTACTTC. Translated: CASGGRAGGLETQYF.

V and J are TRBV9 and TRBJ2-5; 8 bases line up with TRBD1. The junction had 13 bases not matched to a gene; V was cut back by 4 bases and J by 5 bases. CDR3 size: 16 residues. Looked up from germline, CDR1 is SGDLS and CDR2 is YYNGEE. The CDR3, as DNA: TGTGCCAGCAGCTCGGGGCAGGGGGCTACAGGGGAGACCCAGTACTTC. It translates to CASSSGQGATGETQYF. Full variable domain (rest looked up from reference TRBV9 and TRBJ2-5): DSGVTQTPKHLITATGQRVTLRCSPRSGDLSVYWYQQSLDQGLQFLIQYYNGEERAKGNILERFSAQQFPDLHSELNLSSLELGDSALYFCASSSGQGATGETQYFGPGTRLLVL.

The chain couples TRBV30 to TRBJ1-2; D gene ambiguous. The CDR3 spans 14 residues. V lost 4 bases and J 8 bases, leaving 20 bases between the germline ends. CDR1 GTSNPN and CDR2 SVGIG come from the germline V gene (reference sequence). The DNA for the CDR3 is TGTGCCTGGACGCGGACCAATCAAGCGGAGGGCTACACCTTC. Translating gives CAWTRTNQAEGYTF.

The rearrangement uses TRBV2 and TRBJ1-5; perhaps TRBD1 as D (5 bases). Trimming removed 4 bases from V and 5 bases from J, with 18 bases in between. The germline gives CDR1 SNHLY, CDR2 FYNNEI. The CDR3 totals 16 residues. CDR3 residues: CASSASHGGHDQPQHF. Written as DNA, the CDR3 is TGTGCCAGCAGTGCGAGCCACGGTGGACATGATCAGCCCCAGCATTTT.

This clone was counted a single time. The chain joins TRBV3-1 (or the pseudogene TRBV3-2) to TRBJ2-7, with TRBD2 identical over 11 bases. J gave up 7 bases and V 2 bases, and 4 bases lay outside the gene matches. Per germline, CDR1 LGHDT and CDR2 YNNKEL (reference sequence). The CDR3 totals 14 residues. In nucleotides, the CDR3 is TGTGCCAGCAGCCAAACTAGCGGGAGATCTGAGCAGTACTTC. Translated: CASSQTSGRSEQYF.

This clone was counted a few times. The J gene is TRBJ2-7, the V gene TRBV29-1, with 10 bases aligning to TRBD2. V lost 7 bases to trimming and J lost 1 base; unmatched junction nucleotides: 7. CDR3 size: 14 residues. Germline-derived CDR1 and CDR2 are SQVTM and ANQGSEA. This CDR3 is CSARLAGDSYEQYF. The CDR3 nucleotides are TGCAGCGCCCGGCTAGCGGGGGATTCCTACGAGCAGTACTTC.

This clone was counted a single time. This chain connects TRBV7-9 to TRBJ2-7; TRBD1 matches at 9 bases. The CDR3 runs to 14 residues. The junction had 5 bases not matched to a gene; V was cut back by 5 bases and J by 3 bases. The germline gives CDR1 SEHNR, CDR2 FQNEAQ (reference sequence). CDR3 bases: TGTGCCAGCAGCATACAGGGGGCGAACTACGAGCAGTACTTC. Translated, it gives CASSIQGANYEQYF.

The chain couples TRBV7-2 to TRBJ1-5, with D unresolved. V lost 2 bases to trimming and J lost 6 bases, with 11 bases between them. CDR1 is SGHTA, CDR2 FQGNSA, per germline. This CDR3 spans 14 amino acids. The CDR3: CASSLQPGVQPQHF. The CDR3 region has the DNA TGTGCCAGCAGCTTACAGCCAGGCGTTCAGCCCCAGCATTTT.

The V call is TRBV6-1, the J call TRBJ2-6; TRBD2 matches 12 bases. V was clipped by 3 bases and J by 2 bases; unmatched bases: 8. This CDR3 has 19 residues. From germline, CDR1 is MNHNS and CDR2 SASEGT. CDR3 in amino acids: CASSDPRLAGVPGANVLTF. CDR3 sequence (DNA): TGTGCCAGCAGTGACCCCCGACTAGCGGGAGTACCTGGGGCCAACGTCCTGACTTTC.

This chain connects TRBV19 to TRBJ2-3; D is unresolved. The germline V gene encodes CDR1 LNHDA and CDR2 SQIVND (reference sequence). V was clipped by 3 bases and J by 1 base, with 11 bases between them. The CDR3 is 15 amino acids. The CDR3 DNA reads TGTGCCAGTAGTATTCTGGTTGCGGGCACAGATACGCAGTATTTT. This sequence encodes CASSILVAGTDTQYF.

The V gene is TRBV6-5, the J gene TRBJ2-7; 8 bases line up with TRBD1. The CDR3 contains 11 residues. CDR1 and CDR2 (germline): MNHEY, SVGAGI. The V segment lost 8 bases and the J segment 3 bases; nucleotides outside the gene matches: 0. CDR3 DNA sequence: TGTGCCAGCGGACAGGGCTACGAGCAGTACTTC. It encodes CASGQGYEQYF.

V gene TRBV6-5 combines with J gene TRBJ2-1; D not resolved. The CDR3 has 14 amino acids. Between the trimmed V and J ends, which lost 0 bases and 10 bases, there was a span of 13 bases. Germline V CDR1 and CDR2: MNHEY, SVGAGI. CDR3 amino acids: CASSYSLGDPEQFF. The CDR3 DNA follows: TGTGCCAGCAGTTACTCGCTAGGAGATCCCGAGCAGTTCTTC.

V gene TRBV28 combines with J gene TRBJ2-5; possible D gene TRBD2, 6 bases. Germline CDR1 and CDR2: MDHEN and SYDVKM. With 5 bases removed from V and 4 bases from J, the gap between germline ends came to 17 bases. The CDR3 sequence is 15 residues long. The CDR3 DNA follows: TGTGCCAGCAGTCCAATGGGACTTGCAGGAGAGACCCAGTACTTC. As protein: CASSPMGLAGETQYF.

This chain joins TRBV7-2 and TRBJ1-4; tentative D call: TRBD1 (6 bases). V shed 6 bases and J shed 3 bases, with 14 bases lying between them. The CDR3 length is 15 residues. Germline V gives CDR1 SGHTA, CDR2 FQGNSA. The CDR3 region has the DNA TGTGCCAGCAGTCCCTCGACAGGATCTAATGAAAAACTGTTTTTT. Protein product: CASSPSTGSNEKLFF.

CDR3 nucleotide sequence: TGTGCCAGTAGTATTATAGGAGGACGGACTAATCAGCCCCAGCATTTT. This gives the protein CASSIIGGRTNQPQHF. This sequence joins TRBV19 and TRBJ1-5; D ambiguous. This CDR3 contains 16 residues. V dropped 3 bases and J dropped 4 bases, with 16 bases sitting between them. CDR1 LNHDA and CDR2 SQIVND come from the germline V gene (reference sequence).

CDR3: CASIKAGPLYEQYF. CDR3 nucleotide sequence: TGTGCCAGCATAAAAGCGGGACCACTCTACGAGCAGTACTTC. The chain has TRBV28 and TRBJ2-7; 7 bases map to TRBD2. CDR3 length: 14 amino acids. J was trimmed by 3 bases and V by 7 bases; bases with no gene match: 9. Per the germline V gene, CDR1 is MDHEN and CDR2 is SYDVKM.

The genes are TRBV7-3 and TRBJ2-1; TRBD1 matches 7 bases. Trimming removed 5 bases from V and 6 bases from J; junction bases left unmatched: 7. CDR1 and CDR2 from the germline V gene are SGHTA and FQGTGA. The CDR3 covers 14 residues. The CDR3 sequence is CASSTLQGPNEQFF. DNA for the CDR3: TGTGCCAGCAGCACCCTACAGGGGCCCAATGAGCAGTTCTTC.